This T cell receptor (beta chain) was obtained from a study of cytomegalovirus exposure and HLA in healthy donors. Points from the study as a whole: Association with HLA alleles at 0.05 false discovery rate was found for 16,951 TCR beta sequences in a later analysis. TCR beta chain V- and J-gene trimming was linked, in a later analysis, to a missense variant in DCLRE1C. A few chains tied to CMV proved CMV antigen-specific in vitro.

Germline CDR1 is SGDLS and CDR2 is YYNGEE. The V end lost 3 bases, the J end lost 0 bases, and 12 bases lay between the germline ends. The CDR3 extends over 15 amino acids. Vbeta (60) and Jbeta (13) primers were used in the PCR. As handled by the study authors: About 10 million shared chains were among 65 million to 85 million unique TCR beta chains counted in a later analysis. Clones were read by immunoSEQ multiplex PCR, and TCRdb kept only the in-frame ones, dropping some. The DNA was the basis for D and trimming; V, J and clone size are from that table. The sample has approximately 100,000 clones, 60% to 85% seen once. In the case of this clone: Antigen: not known.

The chain joins TRBV9 to TRBJ2-5; D perhaps matches TRBD2 (5 bases). The clonotype comes from a man aged 55 to 69 in good health and CMV-seropositive. Sequencing used PBMCs. The CDR3 sequence: CASSAQSGYQETQYF. The CDR3 DNA is TGTGCCAGCAGCGCCCAGAGCGGCTACCAAGAGACCCAGTACTTC.